In its sample, the clone carrying this T cell receptor (beta chain) was seen many times. Antigen unknown. Trimming took 6 bases from V and 4 from J; bases not matched to a gene: 10. The germline CDR1 and CDR2 sequences are DFQATT and SNEGSKA (reference sequence). The CDR3 is made up of 16 amino acids. These data come from a study of CD8 T cells in ankylosing spondylitis. Points from the study as a whole: Both synovial fluid and blood in reactive arthritis had previously been reported to carry some motif variants. Clones linked to disease were reported to show significant enrichment in matched ankylosing spondylitis synovial fluid.

By quantitative 5'-RACE with molecular barcodes, the TCR beta libraries were made. One entry per CDR3 protein, called by TCRdb with MiXCR from the 5' RACE reads. The sample comprises hundreds of thousands of distinct CDR3 sequences, roughly 32% of which are singletons, and around 4.2% rests with the top ten. The source material was blood, either unsorted or a sorted T cell fraction (not recorded which). The sequence derives from a male donor with ankylosing spondylitis or in good health (not recorded which). The rearrangement uses TRBV20-1 and TRBJ1-6; 9 bases agree with TRBD1. This CDR3 reads CSAYGGGQGYNSPLHF. The CDR3 region has the DNA TGCAGTGCATACGGAGGGGGACAGGGTTATAATTCACCCCTCCACTTT.